This passage covers 19 T cell receptor beta chains from one sample sequenced in a study of read filtering for tumor transcriptome and immune sequencing. From roughly 390 ng of RNA, a library with molecular barcoded alpha/delta and beta/gamma adaptors was made. Using its own MiXCR run on the reads, TCRdb lists one record per CDR3 protein. This table holds 40,000 or so distinct CDR3 sequences, 14% found once. Material: a population of CD138-negative cells sorted from bone marrow. These TCRs come from a donor at least 40 years old with multiple myeloma.

For this clonotype: A read error is the likely source, as a far larger clone sits one nucleotide away. Given the absence of the conserved phenylalanine or tryptophan at the CDR3 end, a read error is likely. This chain uses TRBV7-6 with TRBJ1-1, with 9 bases identical to TRBD1. Germline lookup yields CDR1 SGHVS and CDR2 FNYEAQ. The CDR3 is 14 residues long. After removal of 5 bases from V and 4 bases from J, the junction contained 5 bases not matched to a gene. CDR3 DNA: TGTGCCAGCAGCCCCACGGGACAGGGCACTGAAGCTTTCTCT. The encoded protein is CASSPTGQGTEAFS.

V and J are TRBV7-2 and TRBJ2-3; tentatively, D is TRBD2 (7 bases). The CDR3 spans 15 residues. Germline V gives CDR1 SGHTA, CDR2 FQGNSA. Trimming left V 7 bases short and J 4 bases short, with 18 bases between. For the CDR3, the DNA is TGTGCCAGCAATCGTGGGGGGGCCTACGCAGATACGCAGTATTTT. Protein sequence: CASNRGGAYADTQYF.

This clonotype showed up many times. The chain uses TRBV27 and TRBJ1-6; D is possibly TRBD1 (6 bases). Germline V gene lookup returns CDR1 MNHEY and CDR2 SMNVEV (reference sequence). The CDR3 contains 16 residues. Trimming removed 2 bases at V and 4 bases at J, with 12 bases between. The CDR3 nucleotides read TGTGCCAGCAGTTTAGTGGAGGGGGTGTATAATTCACCCCTCCACTTT. Amino acid sequence: CASSLVEGVYNSPLHF.

V is TRBV7-9 and J is TRBJ2-7; weak D call: TRBD2 (6 bases). V was cut by 6 bases and J by 4 bases, with 19 bases left in between. Per the germline V gene, CDR1 is SEHNR and CDR2 is FQNEAQ (reference sequence). The CDR3 has 15 residues. The CDR3 reads CASSLTGLGTYEQYF. The CDR3 nucleotides are TGTGCCAGCAGTTTAACGGGACTGGGAACGTACGAGCAGTACTTC.

This clonotype was seen repeatedly, ten times or more. The germline gene is not matched at one end of the junction; a read error may be the cause. J is TRBJ2-7 and V is TRBV7-3; a weak D match, TRBD2 (5 bases). This CDR3 has 10 amino acids. Per germline, CDR1 SGHTA and CDR2 FQGTGA. CDR3 region: CAGRLREHYF. The DNA for the CDR3 is TGTGCCGGGCGTCTAAGGGAGCACTACTTC.

Details on this clonotype: One junction end disagrees with the germline gene, perhaps due to a read error. The chain couples TRBV12-3 or TRBV12-4 to TRBJ2-1, with D tentatively TRBD1 or TRBD2 (5 bases each). The CDR3 runs 13 residues. This chain's CDR3 is CASSFGASNEQSF. The CDR3 nucleotides read TGTGCCAGCAGTTTCGGGGCCTCCAATGAGCAGTCCTTC.

This clonotype has ten or more counts. The chain uses TRBV28 and TRBJ2-2, with 11 bases that match TRBD1. The CDR3 extends over 17 amino acids. The ends lost 6 bases at V and 5 bases at J; junction bases unmatched: 11. Germline CDR1 MDHEN, CDR2 SYDVKM. Here the CDR3 reads CASRHHGTGGKTGELFF. The CDR3 region has the DNA TGTGCCAGCAGACACCACGGGACAGGGGGAAAGACCGGGGAGCTGTTTTTT.

This clonotype has ten or more counts. In nucleotides, the CDR3 is TGCAGCGTTGAAGGGGGGACAGGGGCAAACGAGCAGTACTTC. It yields the protein CSVEGGTGANEQYF. This chain joins TRBV29-1 and TRBJ2-7; 10 bases are a match to TRBD1. From germline, CDR1 is SQVTM and CDR2 ANQGSEA. This CDR3 is built from 14 residues. After removal of 1 base from V and 5 bases from J, the junction contained 5 bases not matched to a gene.

With respect to this clonotype: A junction end diverges from the germline sequence, so it may reflect a read error. The chain is built from TRBV28 and TRBJ1-1, with TRBD1 matching 9 bases. Germline V CDR1 and CDR2: MDHEN, SYDVKM. The CDR3 totals 13 residues. The chain's CDR3 is CAGSPQGAGKAFF. In nucleotides, the CDR3 is TGTGCCGGCAGTCCACAGGGGGCGGGGAAAGCTTTCTTT.

As for this clonotype: Being one base from a much bigger clone, this may be a read error. This rearrangement joins TRBV6-5 to TRBJ2-6; D may match TRBD1 or TRBD2 (5 bases each). The CDR3 contains 14 residues. Germline V gene lookup returns CDR1 MNHEY and CDR2 SVGAGI. CDR3 in amino acids: CASSYGGGANVPTF. The CDR3 DNA reads TGTGCCAGCAGTTACGGAGGTGGGGCCAACGTCCCGACTTTC.

This clonotype turned up a few times. V is TRBV7-2 and J is TRBJ1-3; weak D call: TRBD1 (6 bases). The CDR3 has 14 residues. Germline-derived CDR1 and CDR2 are SGHTA and FQGNSA. Trimming pared 6 bases from V and 4 bases from J, leaving 13 bases between. CDR3 amino acids: CASSPGDIGNTIYF. CDR3 nucleotide sequence: TGTGCCAGCAGTCCAGGGGATATCGGAAACACCATATATTTT. Full variable domain (outside the CDR3, taken from reference TRBV7-2 and TRBJ1-3): GAGVSQSPSNKVTEKGKDVELRCDPISGHTALYWYRQSLGQGLEFLIYFQGNSAPDKSGLPSDRFSAERTGGSVSTLTIQRTQQEDSAVYLCASSPGDIGNTIYFGEGSWLTVV.

This clonotype has a count of ten or more. The chain has TRBV5-4 and TRBJ1-4; no clear D gene. Germline V CDR1 and CDR2: SGHNT, YYREEE (reference sequence). The CDR3 runs 15 residues. Trimming took 2 bases from V and 2 from J, leaving 10 bases between them. Written as DNA, the CDR3 is TGTGCCAGCAGCTTAGGAGGATCGACTAATGAAAAACTGTTTTTT. It codes for CASSLGGSTNEKLFF.

At least ten counts were recorded for this clonotype. The chain uses TRBV5-5 and TRBJ1-2, with D tentatively TRBD1 (6 bases). In germline, CDR1 is SGHKS, CDR2 YYEKEE (reference sequence). Trimming shortened V by 4 bases and J by 8 bases, and 12 bases separated the two germline ends. There are 12 residues in the CDR3. CDR3 loop: CASSQGTYGYTF. The CDR3 coding sequence is TGTGCCAGCAGCCAAGGGACATACGGCTACACCTTC. The complete variable domain, with remaining parts taken from reference TRBV5-5 and TRBJ1-2, reads DAGVTQSPTHLIKTRGQQVTLRCSPISGHKSVSWYQQVLGQGPQFIFQYYEKEERGRGNFPDRFSARQFPNYSSELNVNALLLGDSALYLCASSQGTYGYTFGSGTRLTVV.

In this sample, this clonotype turned up many times. This chain uses TRBV11-1 with TRBJ2-7; TRBD2 aligns across 8 bases. Germline loops: CDR1 SGHAT, CDR2 FQDESV (reference sequence). This CDR3 is 15 amino acids long. J lost 2 bases, V lost 7 bases, and 10 bases had no gene match. The CDR3 sequence: CASNKLSGGTYEQYF. DNA for the CDR3: TGTGCCAGCAACAAACTCAGCGGGGGAACCTACGAGCAGTACTTC.

Many counts were recorded for this clonotype. CDR3 sequence (DNA): TGTGCCAGCAGCTTAACGCTTAGCGGGGGACCTCGGGATACGCAGTATTTT. Protein sequence: CASSLTLSGGPRDTQYF. The chain combines TRBV7-9 with TRBJ2-3, with TRBD2 matching 9 bases. CDR3 length: 17 residues. CDR1 is SEHNR, CDR2 FQNEAQ, per germline (reference sequence). J gave up 6 bases and V 2 bases, and 12 bases lay outside the gene matches.

This clonotype was seen a handful of times. A read error is possible here, since a much larger clone lies one base away. The chain links TRBV5-5 to TRBJ2-7; D ambiguous. Germline-derived CDR1 and CDR2 are SGHKS and YYEKEE (reference sequence). V gave up 4 bases and J gave up 1 base, with 9 bases separating them. This CDR3 has 13 residues. CDR3 amino acids: CASSKTLSYEQYF. As DNA, the CDR3 is TGTGCCAGCAGCAAGACACTTTCCTACGAGCAGTACTTC.

The CDR3 DNA reads as TGTGCCAGCAGGCCACTAGCGGGGGGGCCCAGTGAGCAGTTCTTC. Its protein product is CASRPLAGGPSEQFF. The V and J genes are TRBV6-5 and TRBJ2-1, with 13 bases lining up with TRBD2. Losses at the gene ends were 6 bases for V and 9 bases for J; bases not matched to a gene: 8. This CDR3 has 15 amino acids. Germline V lookup: CDR1 MNHEY, CDR2 SVGAGI.

There are many counts of this clonotype. The chain uses TRBV29-1 and TRBJ1-5; 10 bases agree with TRBD1. V lost 6 bases, J lost 4 bases, and 3 bases stayed unmatched. This CDR3 contains 13 residues. Germline lookup yields CDR1 SQVTM and CDR2 ANQGSEA. Here the CDR3 DNA reads TGCAGCGTCGGGACAGGGGTGAATCAGCCCCAGCATTTT. Translating gives CSVGTGVNQPQHF. Supplemented by reference TRBV29-1 and TRBJ1-5, the full variable domain reads SAVISQKPSRDICQRGTSLTIQCQVDSQVTMMFWYRQQPGQSLTLIATANQGSEATYESGFVIDKFPISRPNLTFSTLTVSNMSPEDSSIYLCSVGTGVNQPQHFGDGTRLSIL.

This clonotype was detected a few times. This sequence joins TRBV7-9 and TRBJ2-7; TRBD2 is a possible D gene (5 bases). The germline V gene encodes CDR1 SEHNR and CDR2 FQNEAQ (reference sequence). The ends were cut back, 4 bases at V and 4 bases at J, with 14 bases in the middle. The CDR3 is made up of 14 amino acids. The CDR3: CASSSGERQYEQYF. The CDR3 DNA reads as TGTGCCAGCAGCTCCGGGGAGCGCCAATACGAGCAGTACTTC.